One and the same sample provided the 29 T cell receptor beta chains below, sequenced in a study of blood T cells in healthy people across ages. Using a J-beta primer mix together with a sample-barcoded 5' primer, a second PCR was run for roughly 7 to 11 cycles. In TCRdb, the 5' RACE reads were re-called with MiXCR into one record per CDR3 protein. The table shows about 640,000 distinct CDR3 sequences, with around 54% occurring only once. Sequencing used blood. These receptors originate from a man in his sixties in good health.

J is TRBJ2-5 and V is TRBV4-1; TRBD2 matches 8 bases. The CDR3 loop spans 17 amino acids. CDR1 is MGHRA and CDR2 is YSYEKL in the germline V gene. The V and J ends lost 0 bases and 1 base, in that order; junction bases with no gene match: 7. In nucleotides, the CDR3 is TGCGCCAGCAGCCAAGATCGGGTAGCGGGGACCCAAGAGACCCAGTACTTC. Translation gives CASSQDRVAGTQETQYF.

The V call is TRBV10-3, the J call TRBJ2-7; tentative D call: TRBD2 (5 bases). V was cut by 4 bases and J by 7 bases, with 20 bases left in between. The germline V gene encodes CDR1 ENHRY and CDR2 SYGVKD. CDR3 length equals 15 residues. The CDR3 loop is CAISGSGSASGEQYF. Written as DNA, the CDR3 is TGTGCCATCAGTGGGTCGGGCAGCGCCTCGGGGGAGCAGTACTTC.

This clonotype was picked up one time. The chain uses TRBV6-1 and TRBJ2-4, with D unresolved. Trimming pared 5 bases from V and 0 bases from J, leaving 14 bases between. This CDR3 comprises 16 residues. Germline assignment: CDR1 MNHNS and CDR2 SASEGT. In nucleotides, the CDR3 is TGTGCCAGCAGTACACCGGGTTATCTAGCCAAAAACATTCAGTACTTC. Its protein product is CASSTPGYLAKNIQYF.

In its sample, this clonotype was seen a few times. This rearrangement joins TRBV20-1 to TRBJ2-5, with D perhaps TRBD1 (5 bases). The CDR3 is 13 residues long. Germline V gives CDR1 DFQATT, CDR2 SNEGSKA (reference sequence). V was shortened by 0 bases and J by 7 bases, with 12 bases between the two germline ends. CDR3 coding DNA: TGCAGTGCTAGAGATCAGGGAACCGGGACCCAGTACTTC. This translates into CSARDQGTGTQYF.

This chain joins TRBV4-2 and TRBJ2-4; 10 bases align to TRBD2. The J call is doubtful: the DNA matches TRBJ2-7 better. The CDR3 is 17 amino acids. Germline V gives CDR1 LGHNA, CDR2 YNFKEQ. Written as DNA, the CDR3 is TGTGCCAGCAGCCAAGTTTCGGAACTAGCGGGGCACTACGAGCAGTACTTC. This encodes CASSQVSELAGHYEQYF.

This chain uses TRBV4-2 with TRBJ2-2, with 12 bases lining up with TRBD2. The V gene's germline CDR1 is LGHNA and CDR2 YNFKEQ. Trimming removed 4 bases from V and 4 bases from J; junction bases left unmatched: 10. The length of the CDR3 is 18 residues. CDR3 sequence (DNA): TGTGCCAGCAGCCTTGTCCTAGCGGGGGGGCCGAGCACCGGGGAGCTGTTTTTT. This encodes CASSLVLAGGPSTGELFF.

The chain employs TRBV9 and TRBJ1-2, with 7 bases identical to TRBD1. Trimming removed 5 bases from V and 7 bases from J; junction bases left unmatched: 8. Germline V gives CDR1 SGDLS, CDR2 YYNGEE. This CDR3 has 13 residues. The CDR3 here is CASSRDSGPGYTF. CDR3 nucleotides: TGTGCCAGCAGTCGGGACAGTGGTCCTGGCTACACCTTC.

V is TRBV4-1 and J is TRBJ2-3; TRBD2 matches at 11 bases. Trimming at V came to 3 bases and at J to 8 bases, leaving 4 bases not matched to a gene. The CDR3 runs to 14 residues. Germline V gives CDR1 MGHRA, CDR2 YSYEKL. For the CDR3, the DNA is TGCGCCAGCAGCCAGGGACTAGCGGAGCGTACGCAGTATTTT. This gives the protein CASSQGLAERTQYF.

The chain couples TRBV6-2 or TRBV6-3 to TRBJ1-4; D gene uncertain. This CDR3 is 13 amino acids long. From germline, CDR1 is MNHEY and CDR2 SVGEGT. V shed 11 bases and J shed 8 bases, with 18 bases lying between them. The CDR3 coding sequence is TGTGCCGTTGGGGTCGACAATTCGGAAAAACTGTTTTTT. Protein: CAVGVDNSEKLFF.

The chain couples TRBV4-2 to TRBJ2-3, with D possibly being TRBD2 (6 bases). Per the germline V gene, CDR1 is LGHNA and CDR2 is YNFKEQ. CDR3 length: 16 amino acids. Between the trimmed V and J ends, which lost 4 bases and 0 bases, there was a span of 14 bases. CDR3 residues: CASSLGGTSSTDTQYF. The DNA of the CDR3 is TGTGCCAGCAGCCTCGGCGGGACCTCTAGCACAGATACGCAGTATTTT.

This clonotype has just one count. The chain carries TRBV24-1 and TRBJ1-2; D is uncertain. V was shortened by 1 base and J by 2 bases, with 7 bases between the two germline ends. The germline CDR1 and CDR2 sequences are KGHDR and SFDVKD. The CDR3 contains 14 residues. The CDR3 DNA reads as TGTGCCACCAGTGATTTAAGGAGGAACTATGGCTACACCTTC. This codes for CATSDLRRNYGYTF.

The J gene is TRBJ2-1, the V gene TRBV29-1; 9 nucleotides agree with TRBD2. There are 15 residues in the CDR3. Trimming cost V 6 bases and J 1 base; bases outside gene matches: 7. The germline gives CDR1 SQVTM, CDR2 ANQGSEA. Here the CDR3 reads CSVAGGLESYNEQFF. CDR3 sequence (DNA): TGCAGCGTGGCGGGGGGGTTGGAGTCCTACAATGAGCAGTTCTTC.

The chain carries TRBV15 and TRBJ2-4, with D possibly matching TRBD2 (6 bases). Germline assignment: CDR1 LNHNV and CDR2 YYDKDF (reference sequence). The CDR3 is made up of 13 amino acids. V shed 0 bases and J shed 11 bases, with 11 bases lying between them. The CDR3 region is CATSREEGLVQYF. The CDR3 nucleotides read TGTGCCACCAGCAGAGAGGAGGGGCTAGTTCAGTACTTC.

The V gene is TRBV7-2, the J gene TRBJ2-1; D uncertain. Trimming pared 2 bases from V and 5 bases from J, leaving 10 bases between. CDR1 and CDR2 (germline): SGHTA, FQGNSA. The CDR3 has 14 residues. Written as DNA, the CDR3 is TGTGCCAGCAGCTTAAGCGAGTCCAACAATGAGCAGTTCTTC. This encodes CASSLSESNNEQFF. Variable domain in full (rest from reference TRBV7-2 and TRBJ2-1): GAGVSQSPSNKVTEKGKDVELRCDPISGHTALYWYRQSLGQGLEFLIYFQGNSAPDKSGLPSDRFSAERTGGSVSTLTIQRTQQEDSAVYLCASSLSESNNEQFFGPGTRLTVL.

Details on this clonotype: One end of the junction does not line up with germline, which may come from a read error. The chain recombines TRBV5-1 with TRBJ2-4; TRBD2 might be the D (5 bases). Matching the DNA end better, TRBJ2-7 makes the J call doubtful. The CDR3 is 15 amino acids. Germline CDR1 and CDR2: SGHRS and YFSETQ. CDR3 sequence reads: CTSSLDATKSGEQYF. The CDR3 DNA is TGCACCAGCAGCTTGGACGCCACTAAAAGCGGCGAGCAGTACTTC.

J is TRBJ2-4 and V is TRBV5-6; the D gene could be TRBD1 or TRBD2 (6 bases each). CDR3 size: 15 residues. Trimming removed 1 base from V and 6 bases from J, with 14 bases in between. Germline assignment: CDR1 SGHDT and CDR2 YYEEEE. CDR3 protein: CASSLTPGDINIQYF. For the CDR3, the DNA is TGTGCCAGCAGCTTGACCCCGGGGGACATAAACATTCAGTACTTC.

This clonotype was detected only a few times. The chain links TRBV6-6 to TRBJ1-5; possible D gene TRBD1, 5 bases. This CDR3 is 16 amino acids long. V shed 0 bases and J shed 6 bases, with 15 bases lying between them. The germline V gene encodes CDR1 MNHNY and CDR2 SVGAGI (reference sequence). DNA of the CDR3: TGTGCCAGCAGTTACTCATGGGGGGAGGGTCGTCAGCCCCAGCATTTT. Translated: CASSYSWGEGRQPQHF.

V is TRBV19 and J is TRBJ2-7; D not resolved. Trimming left V 0 bases short and J 0 bases short, with 6 bases between. CDR3 length equals 14 residues. Per the germline V gene, CDR1 is LNHDA and CDR2 is SQIVND (reference sequence). The CDR3 sequence is CASSIDPGSYEQYF. The DNA of the CDR3 is TGTGCCAGTAGTATAGATCCCGGCTCCTACGAGCAGTACTTC. Together with reference TRBV19 and TRBJ2-7, the CDR3 gives the full variable domain: DGGITQSPKYLFRKEGQNVTLSCEQNLNHDAMYWYRQDPGQGLRLIYYSQIVNDFQKGDIAEGYSVSREKKESFPLTVTSAQKNPTAFYLCASSIDPGSYEQYFGPGTRLTVT.

The CDR3 is CSAREGQGTDTQYF. The CDR3 DNA reads as TGCAGTGCTAGAGAAGGGCAGGGTACAGATACGCAGTATTTT. V usage is TRBV20-1 and J usage is TRBJ2-3; weak D call: TRBD1 (5 bases). With 0 bases removed from V and 3 bases from J, the gap between germline ends came to 10 bases. Per germline, CDR1 DFQATT and CDR2 SNEGSKA (reference sequence). The CDR3 has 14 residues.

This clonotype was counted a single time. This CDR3 is CASSILMGQGVQPQHF. The CDR3 DNA reads as TGTGCCAGTAGTATCCTCATGGGACAGGGCGTTCAGCCCCAGCATTTT. The V gene is TRBV19, the J gene TRBJ1-5, with 9 bases matching TRBD1. The CDR3 loop spans 16 amino acids. Per germline, CDR1 LNHDA and CDR2 SQIVND (reference sequence). With V trimmed by 3 bases and J by 6 bases, 9 bases remained unmatched.

This chain joins TRBV5-1 and TRBJ2-5; possibly TRBD2 for D (7 bases). CDR1 and CDR2 (germline): SGHRS, YFSETQ. Trimming stripped 0 bases from V and 3 bases from J, with 15 bases between. CDR3 length equals 16 residues. Here the CDR3 reads CASSLVIGGREETQYF. The CDR3 nucleotides read TGCGCCAGCAGCTTGGTCATCGGGGGGCGCGAAGAGACCCAGTACTTC.

This clonotype is a singleton in its sample. The CDR3 DNA reads as TGTGCCAGCAGTGAAAAAGGGGTCCCAGATACGCAGTATTTT. It encodes CASSEKGVPDTQYF. V and J are TRBV6-1 and TRBJ2-3, with D perhaps TRBD1 (5 bases). Germline V gene lookup returns CDR1 MNHNS and CDR2 SASEGT. V shed 2 bases and J shed 4 bases, with 10 bases lying between them. This CDR3 is 14 amino acids long.

The chain's CDR3 is CASSLSGPYEQYF. CDR3 sequence (DNA): TGTGCCAGCAGCTTAAGCGGACCGTACGAGCAGTACTTC. The chain couples TRBV7-2 to TRBJ2-7; TRBD2 might be the D (5 bases). Germline V gene data show CDR1 as SGHTA and CDR2 as FQGNSA. Trimming stripped 2 bases from V and 4 bases from J, with 9 bases between. The CDR3 contains 13 residues.

V is TRBV28 and J is TRBJ2-7; D perhaps matches TRBD2 (7 bases). Trimming left V 5 bases short and J 0 bases short, with 17 bases between. CDR1 and CDR2 from the germline V gene are MDHEN and SYDVKM. The CDR3 covers 16 residues. The CDR3 nucleotides read TGTGCCAGCAGTAGCTTTTCGGGGGGACACTCCTACGAGCAGTACTTC. Translated, it gives CASSSFSGGHSYEQYF.

This clonotype was seen only a few times. The rearrangement joins TRBV20-1 to TRBJ2-5, with 7 bases matching TRBD1. Trimming cost V 3 bases and J 2 bases; bases outside gene matches: 6. From germline, CDR1 is DFQATT and CDR2 SNEGSKA (reference sequence). The CDR3 loop spans 14 amino acids. CDR3 nucleotide sequence: TGCAGTGCTAGCTTACAGGGGAATCAAGAGACCCAGTACTTC. This gives the protein CSASLQGNQETQYF.

The chain combines TRBV5-1 with TRBJ2-7, with 7 bases aligning to TRBD1. CDR1 is SGHRS, CDR2 YFSETQ, per germline. Trimming took 1 base from V and 3 from J; bases not matched to a gene: 7. This CDR3 has 15 amino acids. This CDR3 reads CASSLTGQAYYEQYF. The CDR3 DNA reads TGCGCCAGCAGCTTGACTGGACAGGCGTACTACGAGCAGTACTTC.

V usage is TRBV2 and J usage is TRBJ2-1, with 7 bases lining up with TRBD1. The length of the CDR3 is 14 residues. Unmatched junction bases numbered 4, after V lost 3 bases and J lost 5 bases. From germline, CDR1 is SNHLY and CDR2 FYNNEI. For the CDR3, the DNA is TGTGCCAGCAGTGAGCGACAGGGTGACAATGAGCAGTTCTTC. This sequence encodes CASSERQGDNEQFF.

V usage is TRBV2 and J usage is TRBJ2-6; weak D call: TRBD1 (6 bases). With 6 bases removed from V and 1 base from J, the gap between germline ends came to 10 bases. The CDR3 spans 15 residues. Per germline, CDR1 SNHLY and CDR2 FYNNEI. The CDR3 bases are TGTGCCAGCAGCCTCCAGGGGTCTGGGGCCAACGTCCTGACTTTC. This encodes CASSLQGSGANVLTF. The full variable domain, its missing parts supplied by reference TRBV2 and TRBJ2-6, is EPEVTQTPSHQVTQMGQEVILRCVPISNHLYFYWYRQILGQKVEFLVSFYNNEISEKSEIFDDQFSVERPDGSNFTLKIRSTKLEDSAMYFCASSLQGSGANVLTFGAGSRLTVL.

This clonotype was detected only a few times. The rearrangement links TRBV7-2 to TRBJ1-2, with D perhaps TRBD1 (5 bases). Trimming left V 4 bases short and J 4 bases short, with 7 bases between. The V gene's germline CDR1 is SGHTA and CDR2 FQGNSA. There are 12 residues in the CDR3. The CDR3 DNA reads as TGTGCCAGCAGCTACGACAGCTATGGCTACACCTTC. Translation: CASSYDSYGYTF.